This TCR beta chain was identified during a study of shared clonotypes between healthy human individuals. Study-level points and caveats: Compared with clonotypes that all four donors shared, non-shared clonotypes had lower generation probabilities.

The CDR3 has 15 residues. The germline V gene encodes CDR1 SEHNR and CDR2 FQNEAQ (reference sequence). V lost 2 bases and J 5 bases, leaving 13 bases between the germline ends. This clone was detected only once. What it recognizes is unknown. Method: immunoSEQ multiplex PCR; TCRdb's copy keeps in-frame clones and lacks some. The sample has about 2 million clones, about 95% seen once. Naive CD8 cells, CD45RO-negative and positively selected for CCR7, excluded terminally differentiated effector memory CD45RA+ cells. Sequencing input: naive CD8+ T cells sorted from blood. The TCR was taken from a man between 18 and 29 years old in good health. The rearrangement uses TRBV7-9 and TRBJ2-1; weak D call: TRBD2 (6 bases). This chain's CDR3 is CASSLITSRDNEQFF. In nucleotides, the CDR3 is TGTGCCAGCAGCTTAATAACTAGCCGGGACAATGAGCAGTTCTTC.